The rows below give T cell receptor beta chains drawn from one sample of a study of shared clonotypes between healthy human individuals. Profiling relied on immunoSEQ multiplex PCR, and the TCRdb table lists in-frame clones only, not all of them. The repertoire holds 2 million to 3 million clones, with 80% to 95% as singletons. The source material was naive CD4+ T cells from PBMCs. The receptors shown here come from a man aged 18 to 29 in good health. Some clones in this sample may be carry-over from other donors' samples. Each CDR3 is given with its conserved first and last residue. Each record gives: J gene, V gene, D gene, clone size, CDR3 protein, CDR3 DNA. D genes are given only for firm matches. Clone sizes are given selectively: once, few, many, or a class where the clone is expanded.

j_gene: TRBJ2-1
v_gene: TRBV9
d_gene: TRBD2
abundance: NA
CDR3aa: CASSVAAGAYLYNEQFF
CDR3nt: TGTGCCAGCAGCGTAGCGGCGGGAGCTTATCTGTACAATGAGCAGTTCTTC

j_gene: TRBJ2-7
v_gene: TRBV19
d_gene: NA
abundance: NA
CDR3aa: CASSSFLADHPYEQYF
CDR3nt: TGTGCCAGTAGTAGCTTTCTTGCAGACCACCCCTACGAGCAGTACTTC

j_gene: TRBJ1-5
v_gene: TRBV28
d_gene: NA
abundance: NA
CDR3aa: CASSSWARGSNQPQHF
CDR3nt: TGTGCCAGCAGTTCCTGGGCCAGGGGTAGCAATCAGCCCCAGCATTTT

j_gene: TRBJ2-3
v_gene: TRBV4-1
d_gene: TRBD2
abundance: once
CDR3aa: CASSPLGSGLAGAKDTQYF
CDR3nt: TGCGCCAGCAGCCCCCTGGGGTCTGGACTAGCGGGAGCCAAAGATACGCAGTATTTT

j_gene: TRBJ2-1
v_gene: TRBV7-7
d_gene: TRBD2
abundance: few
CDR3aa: CASSSALAGTGHEQFF
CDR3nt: TGTGCCAGCAGCTCCGCACTAGCGGGGACCGGCCATGAGCAGTTCTTC

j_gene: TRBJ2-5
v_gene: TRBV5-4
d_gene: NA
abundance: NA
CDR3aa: CASSQSTYQETQYF
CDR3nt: TGTGCCAGCAGCCAGTCTACCTACCAAGAGACCCAGTACTTC

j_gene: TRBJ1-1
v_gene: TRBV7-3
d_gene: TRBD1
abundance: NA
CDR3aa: CASSLTGKNTEAFF
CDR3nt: TGTGCCAGCAGCTTGACAGGGAAGAACACTGAAGCTTTCTTT

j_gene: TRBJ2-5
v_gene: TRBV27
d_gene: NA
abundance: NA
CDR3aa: CASRPLGPRGTQYF
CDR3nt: TGTGCCAGCAGGCCTCTCGGGCCCCGAGGGACCCAGTACTTC

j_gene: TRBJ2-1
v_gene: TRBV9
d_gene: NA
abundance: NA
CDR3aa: CASSVGGGRSSYNEQFF
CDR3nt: TGTGCCAGCAGCGTAGGGGGCGGGCGGAGCTCCTACAATGAGCAGTTCTTC

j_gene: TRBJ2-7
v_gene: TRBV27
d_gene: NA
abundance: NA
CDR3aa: CASSWGLTYEQYF
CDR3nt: TGTGCCAGCAGTTGGGGCCTTACCTACGAGCAGTACTTC

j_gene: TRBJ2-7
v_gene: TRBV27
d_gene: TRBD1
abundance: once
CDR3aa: CASSSPGTGGSYEQYF
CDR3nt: TGTGCCAGCAGTTCGCCCGGGACAGGGGGTTCCTACGAGCAGTACTTC

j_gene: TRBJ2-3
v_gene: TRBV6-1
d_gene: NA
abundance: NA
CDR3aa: CASMLDSSSTDTQYF
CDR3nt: TGTGCCAGCATGTTAGACAGCTCTAGCACAGATACGCAGTATTTT

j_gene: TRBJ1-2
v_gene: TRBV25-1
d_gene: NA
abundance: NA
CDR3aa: CASSDPGANYGYTF
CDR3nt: TGTGCCAGCAGTGATCCAGGAGCTAACTATGGCTACACCTTC

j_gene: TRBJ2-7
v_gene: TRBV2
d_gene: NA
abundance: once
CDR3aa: CASSVGQGFRYEQYF
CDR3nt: TGTGCCAGCAGTGTTGGGCAGGGGTTTCGCTACGAGCAGTACTTC

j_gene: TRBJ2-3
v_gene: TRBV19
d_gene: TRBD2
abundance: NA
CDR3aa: CASSIGLAASTDTQYF
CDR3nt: TGTGCCAGTAGTATTGGACTAGCGGCTAGCACAGATACGCAGTATTTT

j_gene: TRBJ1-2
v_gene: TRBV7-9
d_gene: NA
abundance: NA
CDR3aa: CASSLGSQGIGYTF
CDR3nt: TGTGCCAGCAGCTTAGGGTCGCAGGGGATAGGCTACACCTTC